This T cell receptor beta chain was sequenced in a study of blood T cell repertoires in COVID-19. Participant age was roughly 18 to 90 years, and participants resided in 25 or so US areas. Each recovered donor of Cohort 3 presented with two negative PCRs, clearance, or symptom resolution. This clone was picked up a small number of times. Original processing notes: Amplifying reference gene primers gave estimates of nucleated cell counts. Clones were read by immunoSEQ multiplex PCR, and TCRdb kept only the in-frame ones, dropping some. That table supplies the V and J calls and clone size; D and trimming were determined from the DNA. This sample has 200,000 to 250,000 clones, with about 80% found just once. Trimming cost V 2 bases and J 2 bases, with 10 bases left between them. CDR3 size: 14 residues. Germline CDR1 is MNHNS and CDR2 is SASEGT.

Sequences were obtained from PBMCs or T cells enriched from blood (not recorded which). This sequence originates from a man between 60 and 75 years old who had recovered from COVID-19. The rearrangement joins TRBV6-1 to TRBJ2-7; maybe TRBD2 (5 bases). CDR3 residues: CASSESGLPYEQYF. In DNA form, the CDR3 reads TGTGCCAGCAGTGAATCTGGACTCCCCTACGAGCAGTACTTC.